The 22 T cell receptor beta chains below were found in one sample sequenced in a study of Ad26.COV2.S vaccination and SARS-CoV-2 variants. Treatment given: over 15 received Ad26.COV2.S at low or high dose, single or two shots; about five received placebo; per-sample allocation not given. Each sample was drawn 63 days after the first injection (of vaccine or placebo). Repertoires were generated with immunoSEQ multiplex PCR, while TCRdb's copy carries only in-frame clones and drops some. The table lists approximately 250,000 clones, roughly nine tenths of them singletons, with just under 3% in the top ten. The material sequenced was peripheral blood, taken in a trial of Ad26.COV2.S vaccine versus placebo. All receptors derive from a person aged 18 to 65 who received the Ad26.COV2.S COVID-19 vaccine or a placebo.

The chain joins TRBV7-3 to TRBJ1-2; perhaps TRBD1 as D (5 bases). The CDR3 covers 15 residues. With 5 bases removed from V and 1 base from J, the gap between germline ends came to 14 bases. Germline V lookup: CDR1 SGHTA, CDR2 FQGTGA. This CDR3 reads CASSPSTGGNYGYTF. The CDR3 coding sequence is TGTGCCAGCAGCCCCTCCACCGGGGGTAACTATGGCTACACCTTC.

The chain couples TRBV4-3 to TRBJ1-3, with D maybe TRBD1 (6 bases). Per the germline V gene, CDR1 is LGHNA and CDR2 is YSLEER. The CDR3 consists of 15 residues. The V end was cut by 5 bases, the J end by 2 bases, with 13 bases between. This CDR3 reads CASSARGLAGNTIYF. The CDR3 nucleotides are TGCGCCAGCAGCGCTCGGGGGCTGGCTGGAAACACCATATATTTT.

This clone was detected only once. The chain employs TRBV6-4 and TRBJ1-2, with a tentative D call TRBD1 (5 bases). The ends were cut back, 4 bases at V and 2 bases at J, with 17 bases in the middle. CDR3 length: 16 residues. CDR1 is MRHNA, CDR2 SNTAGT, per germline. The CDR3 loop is CASSVVYLTDNYGYTF. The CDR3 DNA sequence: TGTGCCAGCAGTGTCGTTTATCTGACAGACAACTATGGCTACACCTTC.

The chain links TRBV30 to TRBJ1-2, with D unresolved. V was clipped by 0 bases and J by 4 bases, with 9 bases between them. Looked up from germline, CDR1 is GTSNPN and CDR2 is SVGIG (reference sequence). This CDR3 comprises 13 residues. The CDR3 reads CAWSVRALYGYTF. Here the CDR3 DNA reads TGTGCCTGGAGTGTAAGGGCCCTCTATGGCTACACCTTC.

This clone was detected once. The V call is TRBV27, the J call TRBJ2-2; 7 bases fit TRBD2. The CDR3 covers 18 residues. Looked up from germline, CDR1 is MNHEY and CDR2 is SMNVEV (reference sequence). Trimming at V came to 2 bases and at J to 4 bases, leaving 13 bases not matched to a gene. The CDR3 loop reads CASSLRGTEAGRTGELFF. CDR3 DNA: TGTGCCAGCAGTTTACGGGGTACGGAAGCGGGACGCACCGGGGAGCTGTTTTTT.

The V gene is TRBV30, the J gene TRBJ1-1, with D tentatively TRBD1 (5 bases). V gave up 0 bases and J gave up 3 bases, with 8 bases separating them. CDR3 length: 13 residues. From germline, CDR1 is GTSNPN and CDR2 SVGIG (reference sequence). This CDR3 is CAWSVLGDTEAFF. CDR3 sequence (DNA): TGTGCCTGGAGTGTATTGGGGGACACTGAAGCTTTCTTT. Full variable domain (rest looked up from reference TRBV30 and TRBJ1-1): SQTIHQWPATLVQPVGSPLSLECTVEGTSNPNLYWYRQAAGRGLQLLFYSVGIGQISSEVPQNLSASRPQDRQFILSSKKLLLSDSGFYLCAWSVLGDTEAFFGQGTRLTVV.

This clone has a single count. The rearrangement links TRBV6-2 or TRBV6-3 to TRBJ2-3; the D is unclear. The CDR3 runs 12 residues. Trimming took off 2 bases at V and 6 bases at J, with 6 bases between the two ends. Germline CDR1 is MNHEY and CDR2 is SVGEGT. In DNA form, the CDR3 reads TGTGCCAGCAGTTACCTCGCCGATACGCAGTATTTT. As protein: CASSYLADTQYF.

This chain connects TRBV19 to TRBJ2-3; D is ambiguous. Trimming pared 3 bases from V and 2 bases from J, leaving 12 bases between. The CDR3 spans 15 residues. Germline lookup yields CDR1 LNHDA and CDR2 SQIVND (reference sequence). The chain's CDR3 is CASSIYSANTDTQYF. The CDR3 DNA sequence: TGTGCCAGTAGTATTTACAGCGCCAACACAGATACGCAGTATTTT. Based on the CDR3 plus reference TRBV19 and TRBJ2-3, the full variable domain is DGGITQSPKYLFRKEGQNVTLSCEQNLNHDAMYWYRQDPGQGLRLIYYSQIVNDFQKGDIAEGYSVSREKKESFPLTVTSAQKNPTAFYLCASSIYSANTDTQYFGPGTRLTVL.

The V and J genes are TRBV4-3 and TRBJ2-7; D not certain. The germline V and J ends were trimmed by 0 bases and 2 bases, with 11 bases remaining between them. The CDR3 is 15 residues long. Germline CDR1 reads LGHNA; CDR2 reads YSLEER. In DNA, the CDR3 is TGCGCCAGCAGCCAAGAACCGCACGGTACCTACGAGCAGTACTTC. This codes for CASSQEPHGTYEQYF.

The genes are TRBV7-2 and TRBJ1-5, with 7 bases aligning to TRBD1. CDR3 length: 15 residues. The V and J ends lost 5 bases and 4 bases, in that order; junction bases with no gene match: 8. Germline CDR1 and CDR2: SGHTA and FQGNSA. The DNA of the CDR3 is TGTGCCAGCAGCCACTCGGGGACAGCTAATCAGCCCCAGCATTTT. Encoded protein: CASSHSGTANQPQHF. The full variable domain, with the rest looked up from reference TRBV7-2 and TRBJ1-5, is GAGVSQSPSNKVTEKGKDVELRCDPISGHTALYWYRQSLGQGLEFLIYFQGNSAPDKSGLPSDRFSAERTGGSVSTLTIQRTQQEDSAVYLCASSHSGTANQPQHFGDGTRLSIL.

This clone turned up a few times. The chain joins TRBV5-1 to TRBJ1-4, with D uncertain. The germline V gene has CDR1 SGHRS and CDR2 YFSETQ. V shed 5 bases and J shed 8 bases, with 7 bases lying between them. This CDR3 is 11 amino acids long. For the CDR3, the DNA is TGCGCCAGCAGGACGGCGGAAAAACTGTTTTTT. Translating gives CASRTAEKLFF. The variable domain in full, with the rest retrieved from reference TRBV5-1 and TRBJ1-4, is KAGVTQTPRYLIKTRGQQVTLSCSPISGHRSVSWYQQTPGQGLQFLFEYFSETQRNKGNFPGRFSGRQFSNSRSEMNVSTLELGDSALYLCASRTAEKLFFGSGTQLSVL.

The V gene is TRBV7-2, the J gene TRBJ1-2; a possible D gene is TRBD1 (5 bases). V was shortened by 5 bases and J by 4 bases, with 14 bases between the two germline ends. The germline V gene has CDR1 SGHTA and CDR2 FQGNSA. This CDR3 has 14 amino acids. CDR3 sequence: CASSQTGDSYGYTF. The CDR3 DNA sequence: TGTGCCAGCAGCCAGACGGGGGACTCCTATGGCTACACCTTC.

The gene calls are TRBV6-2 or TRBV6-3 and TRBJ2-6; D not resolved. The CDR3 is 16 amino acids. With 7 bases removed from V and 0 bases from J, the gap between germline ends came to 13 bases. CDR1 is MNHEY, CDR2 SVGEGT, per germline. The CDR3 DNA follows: TGTGCCAGCAACCCCTCCGGGCTCTCTGGGGCCAACGTCCTGACTTTC. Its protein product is CASNPSGLSGANVLTF.

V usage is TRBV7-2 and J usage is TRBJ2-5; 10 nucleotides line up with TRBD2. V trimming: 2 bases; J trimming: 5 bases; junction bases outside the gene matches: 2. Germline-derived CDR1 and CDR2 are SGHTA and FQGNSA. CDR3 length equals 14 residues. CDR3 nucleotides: TGTGCCAGCAGCTTAAGCGGGGGGGCGGAGACCCAGTACTTC. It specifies CASSLSGGAETQYF.

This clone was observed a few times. CDR3 loop: CASSLASGMNTGELFF. CDR3 in DNA: TGTGCCAGCAGCTTGGCTAGCGGGATGAACACCGGGGAGCTGTTTTTT. The chain couples TRBV5-4 to TRBJ2-2; TRBD2 aligns across 9 bases. Germline CDR1 reads SGHNT; CDR2 reads YYREEE (reference sequence). The CDR3 spans 16 residues. V lost 0 bases and J lost 1; bases outside the gene matches: 1.

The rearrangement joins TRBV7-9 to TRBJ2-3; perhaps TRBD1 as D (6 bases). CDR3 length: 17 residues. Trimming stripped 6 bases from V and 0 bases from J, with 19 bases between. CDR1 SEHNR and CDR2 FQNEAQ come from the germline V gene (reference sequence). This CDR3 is CASSYLTGATSTDTQYF. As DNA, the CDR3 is TGTGCCAGCAGTTATCTGACAGGCGCCACTAGCACAGATACGCAGTATTTT.

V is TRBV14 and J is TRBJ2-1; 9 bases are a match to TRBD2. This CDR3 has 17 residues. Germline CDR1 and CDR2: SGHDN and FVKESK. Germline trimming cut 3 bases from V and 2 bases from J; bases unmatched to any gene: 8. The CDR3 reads CASSQLAGEGAYNEQFF. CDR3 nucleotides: TGTGCCAGCAGCCAGTTAGCGGGAGAGGGAGCCTACAATGAGCAGTTCTTC. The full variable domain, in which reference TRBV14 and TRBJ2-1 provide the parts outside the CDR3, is EAGVTQFPSHSVIEKGQTVTLRCDPISGHDNLYWYRRVMGKEIKFLLHFVKESKQDESGMPNNRFLAERTGGTYSTLKVQPAELEDSGVYFCASSQLAGEGAYNEQFFGPGTRLTVL.

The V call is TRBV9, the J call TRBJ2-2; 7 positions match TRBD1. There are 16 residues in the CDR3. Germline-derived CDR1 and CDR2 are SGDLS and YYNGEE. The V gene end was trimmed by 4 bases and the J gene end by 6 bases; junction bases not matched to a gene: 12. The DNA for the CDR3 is TGTGCCAGCAGCCCATTATCGACAGGGATCTCCGGGGAGCTGTTTTTT. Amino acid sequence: CASSPLSTGISGELFF.

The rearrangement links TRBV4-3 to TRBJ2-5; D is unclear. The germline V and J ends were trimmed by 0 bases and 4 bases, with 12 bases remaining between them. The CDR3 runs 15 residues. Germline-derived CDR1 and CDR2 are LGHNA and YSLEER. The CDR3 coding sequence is TGCGCCAGCAGCCAAGATCGCCTAGAAGGAGAGACCCAGTACTTC. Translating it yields CASSQDRLEGETQYF.

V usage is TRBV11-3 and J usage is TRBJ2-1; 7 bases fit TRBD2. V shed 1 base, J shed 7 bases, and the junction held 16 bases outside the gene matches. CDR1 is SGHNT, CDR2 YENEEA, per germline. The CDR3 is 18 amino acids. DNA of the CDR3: TGTGCCAGCAGCTTAGGGGCCTTAAGGGGAGGGCCTTGGAATGAGCAGTTCTTC. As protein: CASSLGALRGGPWNEQFF.

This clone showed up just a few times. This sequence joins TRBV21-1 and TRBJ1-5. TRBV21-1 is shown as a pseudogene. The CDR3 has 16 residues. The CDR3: CASSPHHREENQPQHF. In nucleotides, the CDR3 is TGTGCTAGCAGCCCACATCACAGGGAGGAAAATCAGCCCCAGCATTTT.

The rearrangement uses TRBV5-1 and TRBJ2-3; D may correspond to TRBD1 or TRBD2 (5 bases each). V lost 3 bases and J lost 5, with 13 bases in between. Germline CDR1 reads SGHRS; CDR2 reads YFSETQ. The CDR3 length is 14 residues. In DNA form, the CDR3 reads TGCGCCAGCAGCTCATTAAGGGGAGTAGATACGCAGTATTTT. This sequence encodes CASSSLRGVDTQYF. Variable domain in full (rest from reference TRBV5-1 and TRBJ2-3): KAGVTQTPRYLIKTRGQQVTLSCSPISGHRSVSWYQQTPGQGLQFLFEYFSETQRNKGNFPGRFSGRQFSNSRSEMNVSTLELGDSALYLCASSSLRGVDTQYFGPGTRLTVL.